The present entry profiles one TCR beta chain with its context. This specimen comes from a study of blood T cell repertoires in COVID-19. In the study overall: Samples taken during acute and convalescent COVID-19 were collected in the United States, Italy and Spain. T cells, B-cell-depleted T cells, or PBMCs provided the cDNA or gDNA that served as material.

How the authors handled the data: Counts of nucleated cells, estimated from reference gene primer amplification, were obtained. Only in-frame clones appear in the TCRdb table, and some are missing; sequencing was by immunoSEQ multiplex PCR. That table is the source of V, J and clone size, and D and trimming were worked out from the DNA. The sample includes 180,000 or so clones, 84% of them seen just once. The source material was peripheral blood. This receptor was taken from a middle-aged man who had recovered from COVID-19.

The CDR3: CASSMQGGQPQHF. The CDR3 DNA reads TGTGCCAGTAGTATGCAGGGGGGTCAGCCCCAGCATTTT. This chain joins TRBV19 and TRBJ1-5, with TRBD1 matching over 7 bases. The J segment lost 6 bases and the V segment lost 3 bases, leaving 2 bases of the junction unmatched. CDR1 and CDR2 (germline): LNHDA, SQIVND (reference sequence). The CDR3 totals 13 residues.